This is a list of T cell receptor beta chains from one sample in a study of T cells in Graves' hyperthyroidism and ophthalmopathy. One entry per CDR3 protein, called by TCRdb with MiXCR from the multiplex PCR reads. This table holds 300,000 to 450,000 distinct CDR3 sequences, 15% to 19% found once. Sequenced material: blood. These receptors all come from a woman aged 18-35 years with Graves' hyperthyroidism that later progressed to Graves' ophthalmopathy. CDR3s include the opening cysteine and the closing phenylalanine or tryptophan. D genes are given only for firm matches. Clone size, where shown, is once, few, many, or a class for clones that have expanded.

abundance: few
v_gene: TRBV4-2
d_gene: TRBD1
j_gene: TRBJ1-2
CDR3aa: CASSPPNPQGVYGYTF
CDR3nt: TGTGCCAGCAGCCCTCCCAACCCACAGGGGGTCTATGGCTACACCTTC

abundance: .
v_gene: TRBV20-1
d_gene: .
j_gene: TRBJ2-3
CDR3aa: CSANLWGTDTQYF
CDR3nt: TGCAGTGCTAACTTGTGGGGGACAGATACGCAGTATTTT

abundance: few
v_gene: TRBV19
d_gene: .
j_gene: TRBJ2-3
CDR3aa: CASSIIADTDTQYF
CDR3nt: TGTGCCAGTAGTATCATTGCGGACACAGATACGCAGTATTTT

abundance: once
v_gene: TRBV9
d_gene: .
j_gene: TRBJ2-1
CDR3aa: CASSVGAPGNEQFF
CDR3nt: TGTGCCAGCAGCGTAGGGGCCCCAGGCAATGAGCAGTTCTTC

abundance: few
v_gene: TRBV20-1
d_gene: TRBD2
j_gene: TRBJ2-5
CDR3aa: CSATPGLAGVPSGETQYF
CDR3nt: TGCAGTGCCACGCCGGGACTAGCGGGAGTCCCATCGGGGGAGACCCAGTACTTC

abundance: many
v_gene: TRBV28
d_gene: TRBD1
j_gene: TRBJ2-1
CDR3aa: CASSSRGLGSSRPSSSYNEQFF
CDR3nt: TGTGCCAGCAGTTCCAGGGGGCTTGGCTCGTCCAGGCCCTCGAGCTCCTACAATGAGCAGTTCTTC

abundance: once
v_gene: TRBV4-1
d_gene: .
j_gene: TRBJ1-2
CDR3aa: CASSQDLNGYTF
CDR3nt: TGCGCCAGCAGCCAAGATCTCAACGGCTACACCTTC

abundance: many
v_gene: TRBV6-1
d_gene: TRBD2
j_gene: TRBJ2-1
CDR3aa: CASSVVPLAGGDNEQFF
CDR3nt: TGTGCCAGCAGTGTAGTGCCCTTAGCGGGAGGGGACAATGAGCAGTTCTTC

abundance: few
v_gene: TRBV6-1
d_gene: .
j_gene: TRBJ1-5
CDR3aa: CASSTDRTTGRVNQPQHF
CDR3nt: TGTGCCAGCAGTACAGACCGAACCACAGGGAGGGTCAATCAGCCCCAGCATTTT

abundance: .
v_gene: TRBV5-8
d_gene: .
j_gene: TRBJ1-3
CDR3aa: CASSGPSGNTIYF
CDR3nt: TGTGCCAGCAGCGGGCCTTCTGGAAACACCATATATTTT

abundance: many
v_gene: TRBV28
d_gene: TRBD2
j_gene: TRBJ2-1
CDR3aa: CASSRTSGSVNEQFF
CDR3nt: TGTGCCAGCAGTCGGACTAGCGGGAGTGTCAATGAGCAGTTCTTC

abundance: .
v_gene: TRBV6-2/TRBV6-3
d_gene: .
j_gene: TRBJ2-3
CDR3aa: CASNWAPSTDTQYF
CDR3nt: TGTGCCAGCAACTGGGCGCCTAGCACAGATACGCAGTATTTT

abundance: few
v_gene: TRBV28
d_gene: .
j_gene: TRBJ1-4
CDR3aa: CASTSWGATNEKLFF
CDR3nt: TGTGCCAGCACCTCATGGGGGGCCACGAATGAAAAACTGTTTTTT

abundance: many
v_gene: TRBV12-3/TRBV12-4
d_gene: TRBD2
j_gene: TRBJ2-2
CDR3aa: CASSWGTSGRNGELFF
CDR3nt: TGTGCCAGCAGTTGGGGGACTAGCGGGAGAAACGGGGAGCTGTTTTTT

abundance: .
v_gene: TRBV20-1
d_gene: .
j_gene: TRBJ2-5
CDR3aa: CSAREGTWETQYF
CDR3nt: TGCAGTGCTAGAGAGGGGACGTGGGAGACCCAGTACTTC

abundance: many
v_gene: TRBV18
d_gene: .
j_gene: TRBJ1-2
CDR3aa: CASSPLENLYGYTF
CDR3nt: TGTGCCAGCTCACCACTTGAGAACCTCTATGGCTACACCTTC

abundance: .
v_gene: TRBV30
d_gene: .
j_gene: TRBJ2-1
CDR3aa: CAWGDSNEQFF
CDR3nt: TGTGCCTGGGGAGACTCCAATGAACAGTTCTTC